Shown below are 22 T cell receptor beta chains from a single sample sequenced in a study of CD8 T cells in ankylosing spondylitis. TCRdb called the 5' RACE reads again in MiXCR, with one record for every CDR3 protein. The data contain fewer than 250,000 distinct CDR3 sequences, approximately 24% of them seen just once; the ten biggest clones take up about 7%. Sample: blood, either unsorted or a sorted T cell fraction (not recorded which). The source of these receptors is a male donor with ankylosing spondylitis or in good health (not recorded which).

This clonotype was detected many times. V is TRBV4-3 and J is TRBJ2-3, with D possibly being TRBD2 (6 bases). Germline V lookup: CDR1 LGHNA, CDR2 YSLEER. The CDR3 is 16 amino acids. V gave up 1 base and J gave up 2 bases, with 13 bases separating them. Written as DNA, the CDR3 is TGCGCCAGCAGCCAAGGGACTACCTCACTCACAGATACGCAGTATTTT. It yields the protein CASSQGTTSLTDTQYF.

The chain links TRBV12-3 or TRBV12-4 to TRBJ1-6, with a tentative D call TRBD1 (6 bases). CDR3 length equals 16 residues. Trimming cost V 8 bases and J 3 bases, with 17 bases left between them. The CDR3 DNA follows: TGTGCCAGCGGGATAAACCGGGACATCTATAATTCACCCCTCCACTTT. Amino acids: CASGINRDIYNSPLHF.

This clonotype appeared many times. The chain carries TRBV29-1 and TRBJ2-7; 7 nucleotides line up with TRBD2. The CDR3 spans 12 residues. Trimming removed 4 bases from V and 6 bases from J; junction bases left unmatched: 6. Germline CDR1 reads SQVTM; CDR2 reads ANQGSEA. CDR3 nucleotides: TGCAGCGTTGTATCTGGCGGGGGCGAGCAGTACTTC. Translation gives CSVVSGGGEQYF.

This clonotype was detected a few times. The chain recombines TRBV29-1 with TRBJ2-7; TRBD1 or TRBD2 may be the D gene (5 bases each). V was cut by 6 bases and J by 0 bases, with 18 bases left in between. Germline loops: CDR1 SQVTM, CDR2 ANQGSEA. The CDR3 totals 15 residues. Here the CDR3 DNA reads TGCAGCGTGGCCGCTCGGGACGGCCCCTCCTACGAGCAGTACTTC. This codes for CSVAARDGPSYEQYF.

In this sample, this clonotype turned up many times. The V and J genes are TRBV20-1 and TRBJ2-1, with a tentative D call TRBD2 (6 bases). This CDR3 spans 14 amino acids. Looked up from germline, CDR1 is DFQATT and CDR2 is SNEGSKA (reference sequence). V lost 3 bases to trimming and J lost 6 bases, with 15 bases between them. The CDR3 sequence: CSASVAGIGNEQFF. The CDR3 coding sequence is TGCAGTGCTAGTGTTGCGGGAATAGGCAATGAGCAGTTCTTC.

This clonotype was seen many times. V gene TRBV20-1 combines with J gene TRBJ1-3; the D gene is possibly TRBD1 (5 bases). CDR1 and CDR2 from the germline V gene are DFQATT and SNEGSKA (reference sequence). V lost 6 bases and J lost 3, with 21 bases in between. The CDR3 is 16 amino acids. CDR3 loop: CSANPDGALRGNTIYF. The CDR3 coding sequence is TGCAGTGCCAACCCCGACGGGGCCCTGCGTGGAAACACCATATATTTT.

This clonotype was counted at least ten times. This chain joins TRBV29-1 and TRBJ2-3, with TRBD1 matching over 9 bases. Germline V CDR1 and CDR2: SQVTM, ANQGSEA. The CDR3 is made up of 13 amino acids. The trim removed 1 base at V and 9 bases at J, leaving 5 bases unmatched. The CDR3 coding sequence is TGCAGCGTTGAAGGGGACAGGGAAAGGACGCAGTATTTT. Translating gives CSVEGDRERTQYF.

This clonotype was seen ten or more times. The chain combines TRBV9 with TRBJ2-1, with 9 bases aligning to TRBD2. This CDR3 is built from 15 residues. The V gene end was trimmed by 4 bases and the J gene end by 2 bases; junction bases not matched to a gene: 4. Per the germline V gene, CDR1 is SGDLS and CDR2 is YYNGEE. This chain's CDR3 is CASSSSGNPYNEQFF. In DNA, the CDR3 is TGTGCCAGCAGCTCTAGCGGGAACCCCTACAATGAGCAGTTCTTC.

The gene calls are TRBV5-1 and TRBJ1-2, with 12 bases that match TRBD1. The CDR3 sequence is 15 residues long. Germline trimming cut 4 bases from V and 6 bases from J; bases unmatched to any gene: 7. Germline V CDR1 and CDR2: SGHRS, YFSETQ. The CDR3 loop reads CASSRTGTGGDGYTF. In nucleotides, the CDR3 is TGCGCCAGCAGCCGAACCGGGACAGGGGGCGATGGCTACACCTTC. Full variable domain (missing parts from reference TRBV5-1 and TRBJ1-2): KAGVTQTPRYLIKTRGQQVTLSCSPISGHRSVSWYQQTPGQGLQFLFEYFSETQRNKGNFPGRFSGRQFSNSRSEMNVSTLELGDSALYLCASSRTGTGGDGYTFGSGTRLTVV.

This clonotype came up many times. V is TRBV20-1 and J is TRBJ2-7; D not resolved. V lost 0 bases and J 3 bases, leaving 3 bases between the germline ends. The CDR3 length is 11 residues. CDR1 and CDR2 from the germline V gene are DFQATT and SNEGSKA (reference sequence). The CDR3 nucleotides read TGCAGTGCTAGAGACGTCTACGAGCAGTACTTC. Its translation: CSARDVYEQYF.

There are many counts of this clonotype. This chain joins TRBV11-2 and TRBJ2-2; D may match TRBD1 or TRBD2 (5 bases each). There are 15 residues in the CDR3. Trimming removed 0 bases from V and 8 bases from J, with 13 bases in between. CDR1 and CDR2 (germline): SGHAT, FQNNGV. CDR3 DNA sequence: TGTGCCAGCAGCTTAGATCACGGGGACCCGGGGGAGCTGTTTTTT. It encodes CASSLDHGDPGELFF.

Worth noting for this clonotype: A much larger clone lies a single base off, so this may be a read error. This rearrangement joins TRBV10-3 to TRBJ2-5; D gene ambiguous. The CDR3 sequence is 15 residues long. Germline assignment: CDR1 ENHRY and CDR2 SYGVKD. The CDR3 DNA follows: TGTGCCATCAGTGAGAGGGATGGGGTCCAAGAGACCCAGTCCTTC. The encoded protein is CAISERDGVQETQSF.

The V gene is TRBV20-1, the J gene TRBJ1-1, with 7 bases identical to TRBD1. V was clipped by 5 bases and J by 1 base; unmatched bases: 7. CDR1 is DFQATT and CDR2 is SNEGSKA in the germline V gene (reference sequence). The CDR3 contains 14 residues. CDR3 protein: CSASAGTANTEAFF. The CDR3 coding sequence is TGCAGTGCTTCCGCCGGGACAGCGAACACTGAAGCTTTCTTT.

This clonotype was seen ten or more times. The chain carries TRBV10-3 and TRBJ2-1; the match to TRBD2 covers 12 bases. Per germline, CDR1 ENHRY and CDR2 SYGVKD. This CDR3 is 19 amino acids long. V shed 0 bases and J 8 bases; nucleotides not matched to a gene: 14. The CDR3 loop reads CAISESSPPTSGSLYEQFF. Written as DNA, the CDR3 is TGTGCCATCAGTGAGTCGAGCCCCCCGACTAGCGGGAGTCTCTATGAGCAGTTCTTC.

In its sample, this clonotype was seen many times. This chain connects TRBV5-5 to TRBJ2-7, with a weak D call TRBD2 (6 bases). The ends were cut back, 1 base at V and 2 bases at J, with 13 bases in the middle. Per germline, CDR1 SGHKS and CDR2 YYEKEE (reference sequence). This CDR3 is built from 15 residues. CDR3: CASSLLPSETYEQYF. DNA of the CDR3: TGTGCCAGCAGCTTGCTTCCTAGCGAGACCTACGAGCAGTACTTC.

This chain connects TRBV20-1 to TRBJ1-6; unclear D gene. V was shortened by 0 bases and J by 7 bases, with 19 bases between the two germline ends. Germline CDR1 and CDR2: DFQATT and SNEGSKA (reference sequence). CDR3 length: 17 amino acids. CDR3: CSARDSQRLSNNSPLHF. The DNA of the CDR3 is TGCAGTGCTAGAGATTCCCAACGACTTTCTAACAATTCACCCCTCCACTTT.

This clonotype was found once. J is TRBJ2-7 and V is TRBV5-5; D is possibly TRBD1 (5 bases). CDR1 and CDR2 from the germline V gene are SGHKS and YYEKEE (reference sequence). This CDR3 region has 16 residues. The V end was cut by 4 bases, the J end by 5 bases, with 22 bases between. CDR3 loop: CASSQGAVGFSDEQYF. CDR3 sequence (DNA): TGTGCCAGCAGCCAAGGGGCAGTAGGGTTTTCGGACGAGCAGTACTTC.

This clonotype was found many times. The genes are TRBV6-2 or TRBV6-3 and TRBJ2-2; 7 nucleotides match TRBD2. Germline loops: CDR1 MNHEY, CDR2 SVGEGT. V shed 7 bases and J 5 bases; nucleotides not matched to a gene: 7. This CDR3 comprises 14 residues. The CDR3 sequence: CASTGGSYTGELFF. The CDR3 DNA reads TGTGCCAGCACGGGCGGGAGTTATACCGGGGAGCTGTTTTTT.

There are many counts of this clonotype. This chain links TRBV13 with TRBJ1-6; no clear D gene. Germline V gene data show CDR1 as PRHDT and CDR2 as FYEKMQ (reference sequence). Between the trimmed V and J ends, which lost 4 bases and 7 bases, there was a span of 5 bases. This CDR3 region has 12 residues. In nucleotides, the CDR3 is TGTGCCAGCAGCTCACAGAATTCACCCCTCCACTTT. As protein: CASSSQNSPLHF.

The chain couples TRBV9 to TRBJ2-1, with D possibly being TRBD1 or TRBD2 (6 bases each). This CDR3 region has 14 residues. With 1 base removed from V and 10 bases from J, the gap between germline ends came to 15 bases. Germline CDR1 and CDR2: SGDLS and YYNGEE. CDR3 sequence reads: CASSVSPGAREQFF. For the CDR3, the DNA is TGTGCCAGCAGCGTAAGTCCGGGGGCCCGGGAGCAGTTCTTC. Using reference TRBV9 and TRBJ2-1 for the parts outside the CDR3, the full variable domain is DSGVTQTPKHLITATGQRVTLRCSPRSGDLSVYWYQQSLDQGLQFLIQYYNGEERAKGNILERFSAQQFPDLHSELNLSSLELGDSALYFCASSVSPGAREQFFGPGTRLTVL.

J is TRBJ2-7 and V is TRBV29-1, with 9 bases that match TRBD1. Germline V gene sequence: CDR1 SQVTM, CDR2 ANQGSEA. The trim removed 6 bases at V and 1 base at J, leaving 7 bases unmatched. The CDR3 length is 14 residues. CDR3 residues: CSVAGTGTSYEQYF. The CDR3 DNA follows: TGCAGCGTCGCCGGGACAGGGACGTCCTACGAGCAGTACTTC.

CDR3 region: CAISVGTWDEQYF. CDR3 in DNA: TGTGCCATCAGCGTCGGGACATGGGACGAGCAGTACTTC. The chain has TRBV10-3 and TRBJ2-7; perhaps TRBD1 as D (6 bases). The germline gives CDR1 ENHRY, CDR2 SYGVKD. The CDR3 runs to 13 residues. V was pared by 6 bases and J by 5 bases, with 14 bases between.